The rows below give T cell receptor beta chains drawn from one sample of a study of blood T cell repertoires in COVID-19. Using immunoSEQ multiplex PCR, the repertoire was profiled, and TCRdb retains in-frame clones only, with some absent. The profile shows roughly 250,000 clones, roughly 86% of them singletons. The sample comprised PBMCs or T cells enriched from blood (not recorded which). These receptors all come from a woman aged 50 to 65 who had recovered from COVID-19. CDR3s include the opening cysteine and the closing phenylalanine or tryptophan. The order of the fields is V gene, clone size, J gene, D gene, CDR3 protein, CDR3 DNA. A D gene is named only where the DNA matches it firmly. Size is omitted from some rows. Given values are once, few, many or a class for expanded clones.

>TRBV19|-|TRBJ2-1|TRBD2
CASTPASGRFRVEQFF
TGTGCCAGTACCCCAGCTAGCGGGAGGTTTCGCGTTGAGCAGTTCTTC
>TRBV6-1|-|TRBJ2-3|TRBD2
CASSVNLLAGVRDTQYF
TGTGCCAGCAGTGTCAACTTACTAGCGGGAGTTAGAGATACGCAGTATTTT
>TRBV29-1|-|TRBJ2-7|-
CSVVIDFTSYEQYF
TGCAGCGTTGTAATCGACTTCACTTCCTACGAGCAGTACTTC
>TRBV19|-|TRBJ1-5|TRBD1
CASNGGDRVDQPQHF
TGTGCCAGTAACGGAGGGGACAGGGTGGATCAGCCCCAGCATTTT
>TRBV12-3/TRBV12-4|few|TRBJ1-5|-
CASSLKQNQPQHF
TGTGCCAGCAGTTTAAAGCAAAATCAGCCCCAGCATTTT
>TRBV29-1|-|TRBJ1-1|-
CSATGHTEAFF
TGCAGCGCAACAGGGCACACTGAAGCTTTCTTT
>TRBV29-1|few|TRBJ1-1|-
CSALGQRNTEAFF
TGCAGCGCGCTGGGGCAGAGGAACACTGAAGCTTTCTTT
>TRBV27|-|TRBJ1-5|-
CASRRDANQPQHF
TGTGCCAGCAGGAGGGATGCTAATCAGCCCCAGCATTTT
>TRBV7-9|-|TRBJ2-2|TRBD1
CASSSRQGPGELFF
TGTGCCAGCAGCTCACGACAGGGTCCCGGGGAGCTGTTTTTT
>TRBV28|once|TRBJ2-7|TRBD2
CASSSFREAYYEQYF
TGTGCCAGCAGTTCTTTCCGGGAGGCTTACTACGAGCAGTACTTC
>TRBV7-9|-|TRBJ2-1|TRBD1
CASSFWDRGRGEQFF
TGTGCCAGCAGCTTCTGGGACAGGGGAAGGGGTGAGCAGTTCTTC
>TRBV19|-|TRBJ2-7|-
CASSKRANPSYEQYF
TGTGCCAGTAGTAAGCGTGCGAACCCATCCTACGAGCAGTACTTC
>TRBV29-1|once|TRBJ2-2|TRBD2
CSARTSRGTGELFF
TGCAGCGCTCGGACTAGCAGGGGCACCGGGGAGCTGTTTTTT
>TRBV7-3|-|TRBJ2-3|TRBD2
CASSFDGLAGTDTQYF
TGTGCCAGCAGCTTCGATGGTCTAGCGGGGACAGATACGCAGTATTTT
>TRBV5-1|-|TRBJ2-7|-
CASSFTGNYEQYF
TGCGCCAGCAGCTTTACCGGGAACTACGAGCAGTACTTC
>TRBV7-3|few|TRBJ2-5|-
CASSAEGQLETQYF
TGTGCCAGCAGCGCAGAGGGCCAGCTAGAGACCCAGTACTTC
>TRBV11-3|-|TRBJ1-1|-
CASSQKWNTEAFF
TGTGCCAGCAGCCAAAAATGGAACACTGAAGCTTTCTTT
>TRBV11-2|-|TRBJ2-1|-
CASSLGGGSVNEQFF
TGTGCCAGCAGCTTAGGTGGTGGCAGCGTCAATGAGCAATTCTTC
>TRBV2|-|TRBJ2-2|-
CASSDLAANTGELFF
TGTGCCAGCAGCGATCTAGCAGCGAACACCGGGGAGCTGTTTTTT
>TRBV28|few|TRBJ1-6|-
CASRFGEGRSPLHF
TGTGCCAGCAGGTTCGGGGAGGGACGTTCACCCCTCCACTTT
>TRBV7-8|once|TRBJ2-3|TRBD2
CASRVAGGPGSTDTQYF
TGTGCCAGCAGGGTAGCGGGAGGGCCGGGAAGCACAGATACGCAGTATTTT
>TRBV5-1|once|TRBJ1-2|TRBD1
CASSLDTGTGGLSGYTF
TGCGCCAGCAGCTTGGATACCGGGACAGGGGGTCTTTCTGGCTACACCTTC
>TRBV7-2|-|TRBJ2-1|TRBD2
CASSKSGTTPSNEQFF
TGTGCCAGCAGCAAGAGCGGGACTACCCCCTCCAATGAGCAGTTCTTC
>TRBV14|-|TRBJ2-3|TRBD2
CASSQPGLAALSTDTQYF
TGTGCCAGCAGCCAACCGGGACTAGCGGCACTAAGCACAGATACGCAGTATTTT
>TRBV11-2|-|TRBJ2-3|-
CASSSMTRSDTQYF
TGTGCCAGCAGCTCGATGACTAGATCAGATACGCAGTATTTT
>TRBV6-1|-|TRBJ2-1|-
CASSDRDKSYNEQFF
TGTGCCAGCAGTGACCGGGACAAAAGTTACAATGAGCAGTTCTTC
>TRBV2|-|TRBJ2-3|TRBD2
CASSSPITSGLYTDTQYF
TGTGCCAGCAGCTCACCAATAACTAGCGGTCTTTACACAGATACGCAGTATTTT
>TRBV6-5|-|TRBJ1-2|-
CASSYAGSSNYGYTF
TGTGCCAGCAGTTACGCGGGCAGCTCTAACTATGGCTACACCTTC
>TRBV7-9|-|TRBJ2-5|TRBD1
CASSLGQGDQETQYF
TGTGCCAGCAGCTTAGGACAGGGAGACCAAGAGACCCAGTACTTC
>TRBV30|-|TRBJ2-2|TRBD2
CAWTSGKVTGELFF
TGTGCCTGGACTAGCGGGAAGGTAACCGGGGAGCTGTTTTTT
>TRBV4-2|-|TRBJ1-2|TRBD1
CASSQVGDRGVTF
TGTGCCAGCAGCCAAGTAGGGGACAGGGGTGTAACCTTC
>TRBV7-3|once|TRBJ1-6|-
CASSLLTGEPLHF
TGTGCCAGCAGCTTATTAACAGGCGAACCCCTCCACTTT
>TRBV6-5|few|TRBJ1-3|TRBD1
CASSYGTGSLGNTIYF
TGTGCCAGCAGTTACGGGACAGGGAGTCTTGGAAACACCATATATTTT
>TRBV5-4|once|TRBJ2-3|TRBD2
CASSLGLAGVGDTQYF
TGTGCCAGCAGCTTGGGACTAGCGGGAGTTGGAGATACGCAGTATTTT
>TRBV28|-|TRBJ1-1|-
CASPHRSRGEAFF
TGTGCCAGCCCACACCGGAGCAGAGGGGAAGCTTTCTTT
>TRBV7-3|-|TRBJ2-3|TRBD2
CASSLSGRAEDTQYF
TGTGCCAGCAGCCTTAGCGGGAGGGCCGAAGATACGCAGTATTTT
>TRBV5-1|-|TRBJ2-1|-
CASSETLSNEQFF
TGCGCCAGCAGCGAAACCCTCAGTAATGAGCAGTTCTTC
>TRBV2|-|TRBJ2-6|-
CASPSGAPLSSGANVLTF
TGTGCCAGCCCCAGTGGGGCCCCCCTAAGCTCTGGGGCCAACGTCCTGACTTTC
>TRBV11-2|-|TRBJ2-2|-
CASNLRGSRNTGELFF
TGTGCCAGCAATCTAAGAGGGAGCCGAAATACCGGGGAGCTGTTTTTT
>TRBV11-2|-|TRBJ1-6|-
CASSLVQTAIGSPLHF
TGTGCCAGCAGCTTAGTACAGACAGCCATCGGATCACCCCTCCACTTT